The 7 T cell receptor beta chains below come from one sample, sequenced in a study of shared clonotypes between healthy human individuals (dated by TCRdb to 2020 to 2022). Libraries were built with the immunoSEQ multiplex PCR assay. The table was pulled from immuneACCESS by TCRdb, which kept in-frame rearrangements only. Such tables lose some clones; where checked, under half of the loss comes from unresolved V genes, and the rest has no known cause. The sample table lists roughly 1,000,000 clones, more than 75% of them with a count of one. The ten largest clonotypes hold around 0.61% of the sample. The sample taken for sequencing was memory CD4+ T cells from PBMCs. The cell subset or site label, as the study defines it: CD45RA-negative fraction. These receptors were collected from a young man in good health. Some clones in this sample may be carry-over from other donors' samples.

The rearrangement joins TRBV6-1 to TRBJ2-2, with D unclear. Trimming took 2 bases from V and 4 from J, leaving 5 bases between them. This CDR3 spans 13 amino acids. Germline loops: CDR1 MNHNS, CDR2 SASEGT. The CDR3 region is CASSERVTGELFF. CDR3 nucleotide sequence: TGTGCCAGCAGTGAACGGGTCACCGGGGAGCTGTTTTTT.

This clone has only one observation. The V gene is TRBV27, the J gene TRBJ2-2, with 10 bases lining up with TRBD2. Germline CDR1 MNHEY, CDR2 SMNVEV (reference sequence). With 3 bases clipped from V and 3 bases from J, the junction kept 7 bases outside the gene matches. This CDR3 contains 17 residues. CDR3 protein: CASSFTAGGPDTGELFF. The CDR3 DNA follows: TGTGCCAGCAGTTTTACAGCGGGAGGGCCGGACACCGGGGAGCTGTTTTTT.

J is TRBJ2-7 and V is TRBV5-1; 8 bases are a match to TRBD2. The CDR3 has 15 residues. Unmatched junction bases numbered 10, after V lost 2 bases and J lost 6 bases. Looked up from germline, CDR1 is SGHRS and CDR2 is YFSETQ. The DNA of the CDR3 is TGCGCCAGCAGCTTTGGAGCGGGAGTATCCGGCGAGCAGTACTTC. Protein product: CASSFGAGVSGEQYF.

The CDR3 is CASSPPSGANYGYTF. The CDR3, as DNA: TGCGCCAGCAGCCCCCCGAGTGGGGCGAACTATGGCTACACCTTC. This sequence joins TRBV5-1 and TRBJ1-2, with D tentatively TRBD1 (5 bases). From germline, CDR1 is SGHRS and CDR2 YFSETQ. This CDR3 comprises 15 residues. With 4 bases removed from V and 2 bases from J, the gap between germline ends came to 15 bases.

The chain recombines TRBV7-9 with TRBJ2-3, with TRBD2 matching over 7 bases. Trimming removed 5 bases from V and 4 bases from J; junction bases left unmatched: 9. Germline V gene sequence: CDR1 SEHNR, CDR2 FQNEAQ (reference sequence). The CDR3 runs to 15 residues. As DNA, the CDR3 is TGTGCCAGCAGCCTGGGGGGGATGAGTTCAGATACGCAGTATTTT. The encoded protein is CASSLGGMSSDTQYF.

The rearrangement uses TRBV10-1 and TRBJ2-1; no firm D call. With 5 bases removed from V and 6 bases from J, the gap between germline ends came to 11 bases. The CDR3 runs to 13 residues. Germline lookup yields CDR1 WNHNN and CDR2 SYGVQD (reference sequence). The CDR3 region is CASSCIGFNEQFF. CDR3 in DNA: TGCGCCAGCAGTTGCATAGGGTTCAATGAGCAGTTCTTC.

CDR3 sequence reads: CASSLLTSGTETQYF. DNA for the CDR3: TGTGCCAGCAGTTTACTCACTAGCGGGACAGAGACCCAGTACTTC. V and J are TRBV28 and TRBJ2-5; 10 bases are shared with TRBD2. Germline V gene sequence: CDR1 MDHEN, CDR2 SYDVKM. The V gene end was trimmed by 2 bases and the J gene end by 4 bases; junction bases not matched to a gene: 4. The CDR3 has 15 residues.